This T cell receptor (beta chain) stems from a study of blood T cell repertoires in COVID-19. TCRdb's copy holds only in-frame clones and misses some; the assay was immunoSEQ multiplex PCR. The sample carries approximately 190,000 clones, about nine tenths recorded once. V lost 3 bases, J lost 3 bases, and 9 bases lay in between. Germline CDR1 reads DFQATT; CDR2 reads SNEGSKA (reference sequence). The CDR3 runs 13 residues. The TCR comes from a man older than 75 with acute or convalescent COVID-19. Sequencing used peripheral blood. The chain couples TRBV20-1 to TRBJ2-4; D is unclear. The DNA for the CDR3 is TGCAGTGCTAGTGTAACGGGCAAAAACATTCAGTACTTC. Amino acids: CSASVTGKNIQYF.